The 3 T cell receptor beta chains presented below share a single source sample, sequenced in a study of control samples from healthy donors and cancer patients. Sequencing was performed with immunoSEQ multiplex PCR; in TCRdb, only in-frame clones are kept and a portion is missing. Among around 110,000 clones, 88% were seen once, and the ten largest hold over 2%. The sample consisted of blood. All receptors derive from a woman aged 70-85 years in good health.

CDR3 DNA sequence: TGTGCCAGCTCACGAAATCCGGGAGGATCCCCCTACAATGAGCAGTTCTTC. Translation gives CASSRNPGGSPYNEQFF. The genes are TRBV18 and TRBJ2-1; 7 bases match TRBD2. The junction had 11 bases not matched to a gene; V was cut back by 4 bases and J by 2 bases. From germline, CDR1 is KGHSH and CDR2 LQKENI. The CDR3 is 17 amino acids.

This clone has a single count. The V call is TRBV7-3, the J call TRBJ1-5, with a weak D call TRBD1 (6 bases). Trimming left V 0 bases short and J 5 bases short, with 8 bases between. The germline gives CDR1 SGHTA, CDR2 FQGTGA. The CDR3 runs to 14 residues. In DNA, the CDR3 is TGTGCCAGCAGCTTAACGCCAGGGGATCAGCCCCAGCATTTT. Translating gives CASSLTPGDQPQHF. The complete variable domain, with remaining parts taken from reference TRBV7-3 and TRBJ1-5, reads GAGVSQTPSNKVTEKGKYVELRCDPISGHTALYWYRQSLGQGPEFLIYFQGTGAADDSGLPNDRFFAVRPEGSVSTLKIQRTERGDSAVYLCASSLTPGDQPQHFGDGTRLSIL.

The chain joins TRBV12-5 to TRBJ1-1; maybe TRBD1 (5 bases). Germline V gene sequence: CDR1 LGHNT, CDR2 FRNRAP. Trimming shortened V by 1 base and J by 4 bases, and 7 bases separated the two germline ends. The CDR3 has 13 residues. CDR3 in amino acids: CASGLAGITEAFF. CDR3 bases: TGTGCTAGTGGTTTGGCAGGGATCACTGAAGCTTTCTTT.